This is a list of T cell receptor beta chains from one sample in a study of blood T cell repertoires in COVID-19. Measured with immunoSEQ multiplex PCR; TCRdb has only the in-frame clones, and not every one. Of approximately 490,000 clones in the sample, roughly nine tenths were seen once. The sequencing sample was made of PBMCs or T cells enriched from blood (not recorded which). The receptors shown here come from an older woman who had recovered from COVID-19. Both conserved end residues are part of each CDR3. The D gene is left open where the match is weak. Clone sizes are given selectively: once, few, many, or a class where the clone is expanded.

v_gene,abundance,d_gene,j_gene,CDR3nt,CDR3aa
TRBV2,-,TRBD2,TRBJ2-1,TGTGCCAGCAGTGGGCGGGGGGCATCCAATGAGCAGTTCTTC,CASSGRGASNEQFF
TRBV18,-,TRBD2,TRBJ2-5,TGTGCCAGCTCAGGACTAGCGGGGGAAGAGACCCAGTACTTC,CASSGLAGEETQYF
TRBV10-2,-,-,TRBJ1-2,TGCGCCAGCAGTGACACTTCGGGCTACACCTTC,CASSDTSGYTF
TRBV5-6,few,TRBD2,TRBJ2-1,TGTGCCAGCAGCTGGGCGGGGGGCCCGTCCTACAATGAGCAGTTCTTC,CASSWAGGPSYNEQFF
TRBV6-5,-,-,TRBJ1-1,TGTGCCAGCACGCAGGGGATCTTGACTGAAGCTTTCTTT,CASTQGILTEAFF
TRBV6-1,-,-,TRBJ1-1,TGTGCCAGCAGTGAGGGGAGAGGGTACGAAATCACTGAAGCTTTCTTT,CASSEGRGYEITEAFF
TRBV18,-,TRBD1,TRBJ1-1,TGTGCCAGCTCACCACCCAACAGGGGCCCACGAACTGAAGCTTTCTTT,CASSPPNRGPRTEAFF
TRBV5-6,-,-,TRBJ1-2,TGTGCCGGACGATCAGGGGCCCAGGGCTACACCTTC,CAGRSGAQGYTF
TRBV6-2/TRBV6-3,-,-,TRBJ2-1,TGTGCCAGCAGTTTGGGAGATCTGCAGTTCTTC,CASSLGDLQFF
TRBV2,-,-,TRBJ2-5,TGTGCCAGCAGGGGGCAGCCAGAGACCCAGTACTTC,CASRGQPETQYF
TRBV2,-,TRBD1,TRBJ2-3,TGTGCCAGCAGTGAGAACAGGGGAAGCACAGATACGCAGTATTTT,CASSENRGSTDTQYF
TRBV6-5,-,TRBD1,TRBJ1-2,TGTGCCAGCAGTCGACAGGGAAGTAACTATGGCTACACCTTC,CASSRQGSNYGYTF
TRBV11-2,-,TRBD1,TRBJ1-3,TGTGCCAGCAGCTTGGGACAGCCTTCCCGCTCTGGAAACACCATATATTTT,CASSLGQPSRSGNTIYF
TRBV19,-,TRBD1,TRBJ1-5,TGTGCCAGTAGTGCGGGACAGGCGCCTAATCAGCCCCAGCATTTT,CASSAGQAPNQPQHF
TRBV24-1,-,-,TRBJ2-3,TGTGCCACCAGTGGAACGGGTAGAACAGATACGCAGTATTTT,CATSGTGRTDTQYF
TRBV11-2,-,TRBD1,TRBJ2-5,TGTGCCAGCAGCCCTTTGACAGGGGATCAAGAGACCCAGTACTTC,CASSPLTGDQETQYF
TRBV7-6,-,TRBD1,TRBJ1-1,TGTGCCAGCAGCCCCGGACAGGGTAGGGATTGGCGGATGAACACTGAAGCTTTCTTT,CASSPGQGRDWRMNTEAFF
TRBV3-1/TRBV3-2,-,-,TRBJ2-7,TGTGCCAGCAGCCAATCATGGGAGGCTATCCCCTACGAGCAGTACTTC,CASSQSWEAIPYEQYF
TRBV2,-,TRBD1,TRBJ1-5,TGTGCCAGCAGTACAGGGGGCATTCAGCCCCAGCATTTT,CASSTGGIQPQHF
TRBV6-5,-,TRBD1,TRBJ1-4,TGTGCCAGCAGTCGGGACAGCCTGCCGGAAAAACTGTTTTTT,CASSRDSLPEKLFF
TRBV6-6,-,TRBD1,TRBJ1-5,TGTGCCAGCAGTCGATCCAGGGGGCAGGGACAGCCCCAGCATTTT,CASSRSRGQGQPQHF
TRBV5-4,-,TRBD1,TRBJ2-3,TGTGCCAGCAGCTTGAGGGGACAGGGCACAGATACGCAGTATTTT,CASSLRGQGTDTQYF
TRBV5-4,-,-,TRBJ1-6,TGTGCCAGCACTCTTGGCCCGGACAATAATTCACCCCTCCACTTT,CASTLGPDNNSPLHF
TRBV28,-,TRBD1,TRBJ2-3,TGTGCCAGCAGTTATCGGGGCCAGGGGGCAGATACGCAGTATTTT,CASSYRGQGADTQYF
TRBV27,-,-,TRBJ2-7,TGTGCCAGCAGTTTTTCGGGACTGGGCTACGAGCAGTACTTC,CASSFSGLGYEQYF